Presented here are 4 T cell receptor beta chains from one specimen sequenced in a study of blood T cell repertoires in COVID-19. The data were produced by immunoSEQ multiplex PCR, yet TCRdb's version contains in-frame clones alone and is incomplete. The sample shows more than 250,000 clones, around 83% of them seen only once. The specimen sequenced was PBMCs or T cells enriched from blood (not recorded which). All receptors derive from a man between 40 and 49 years old who had been exposed to COVID-19.

The CDR3 sequence: CASSPLGYSAQYF. CDR3 bases: TGTGCCAGCAGCCCTCTAGGCTATAGTGCGCAGTATTTT. This chain joins TRBV7-2 and TRBJ2-3, with no clear D. CDR1 and CDR2 (germline): SGHTA, FQGNSA. V was cut by 5 bases and J by 10 bases, with 16 bases left in between. The CDR3 length is 13 residues.

There are a few counts of this clone. The V call is TRBV11-2, the J call TRBJ2-7, with TRBD2 matching over 11 bases. The CDR3 length is 15 residues. V lost 4 bases to trimming and J lost 1 base; unmatched junction nucleotides: 3. Looked up from germline, CDR1 is SGHAT and CDR2 is FQNNGV. For the CDR3, the DNA is TGTGCCAGCAGCTCGGGACTAGCGGTATCCTACGAGCAGTACTTC. Its protein product is CASSSGLAVSYEQYF.

The rearrangement uses TRBV14 and TRBJ2-1; 7 bases map to TRBD1. CDR3 length equals 17 residues. Trimming cost V 0 bases and J 6 bases; bases outside gene matches: 11. Germline V gives CDR1 SGHDN, CDR2 FVKESK. In DNA form, the CDR3 reads TGTGCCAGCAGCCAAGAGAACAGGGGACCTAGGAGCAATGAGCAGTTCTTC. Translated, it gives CASSQENRGPRSNEQFF.

The chain uses TRBV29-1 and TRBJ1-5, with D possibly being TRBD1 (5 bases). V was trimmed by 4 bases and J by 0 bases, leaving 13 bases between them. The CDR3 has 15 residues. The germline CDR1 and CDR2 sequences are SQVTM and ANQGSEA. In DNA form, the CDR3 reads TGCAGCGTTGGGGCTTGGGGCAATAGCAATCAGCCCCAGCATTTT. This translates into CSVGAWGNSNQPQHF.